Following are 26 T cell receptor beta chains from one sample sequenced in a study of Ad26.COV2.S vaccination and SARS-CoV-2 variants. Profiled with immunoSEQ multiplex PCR; TCRdb holds only in-frame clones, not every one. The table shows roughly 510,000 clones, with around nine tenths occurring only once. Treatment described: some 19 received Ad26.COV2.S at low or high dose, single or two shots; 5 received placebo; per-sample allocation not given. The investigators took samples on day 63 after the first vaccine or placebo injection. The sequencing here drew on peripheral blood, taken in a trial of Ad26.COV2.S vaccine versus placebo. The receptors were gathered from a person aged 18-65 years who received the Ad26.COV2.S COVID-19 vaccine or a placebo.

The chain joins TRBV28 to TRBJ2-2; 11 bases are shared with TRBD1. This CDR3 has 14 amino acids. V gave up 6 bases and J gave up 6 bases; unmatched junction bases: 3. Germline V lookup: CDR1 MDHEN, CDR2 SYDVKM. Here the CDR3 reads CASRRDRGSGELFF. CDR3 coding DNA: TGTGCCAGCAGGCGGGACAGGGGGTCCGGGGAGCTGTTTTTT.

This chain joins TRBV18 and TRBJ1-2, with TRBD1 matching 9 bases. The CDR3 consists of 14 residues. Germline lookup yields CDR1 KGHSH and CDR2 LQKENI. Trimming at V came to 5 bases and at J to 6 bases, leaving 7 bases not matched to a gene. CDR3 sequence (DNA): TGTGCCAGCTCAACGGGAGACAGGGGGGATGGCTACACCTTC. Translated: CASSTGDRGDGYTF.

This chain connects TRBV2 to TRBJ1-6; D is perhaps TRBD1 (5 bases). V shed 3 bases and J shed 7 bases, with 10 bases lying between them. This CDR3 region has 14 residues. Germline-derived CDR1 and CDR2 are SNHLY and FYNNEI. The CDR3 DNA sequence: TGTGCCAGCAGTGAGGGGGTCCCGAATTCACCCCTCCACTTT. This translates into CASSEGVPNSPLHF.

V gene TRBV28 combines with J gene TRBJ1-1; weak D call: TRBD1 (5 bases). There are 12 residues in the CDR3. V was pared by 6 bases and J by 2 bases, with 7 bases between. The germline CDR1 and CDR2 sequences are MDHEN and SYDVKM. Written as DNA, the CDR3 is TGTGCCAGCAGGTGGGGCAACACTGAAGCTTTCTTT. Protein product: CASRWGNTEAFF.

The V call is TRBV7-2, the J call TRBJ2-1; D not certain. This CDR3 has 14 residues. The germline CDR1 and CDR2 sequences are SGHTA and FQGNSA. Trimming removed 1 base from V and 4 bases from J, with 8 bases in between. As DNA, the CDR3 is TGTGCCAGCAGCTTAGGGCCTCAATACAATGAGCAGTTCTTC. Translation: CASSLGPQYNEQFF.

The rearrangement links TRBV15 to TRBJ2-6; D is ambiguous. CDR3 size: 17 residues. V was pared by 0 bases and J by 0 bases, with 9 bases between. The germline gives CDR1 LNHNV, CDR2 YYDKDF (reference sequence). Written as DNA, the CDR3 is TGTGCCACCAGCAGAGATACCGAAACCTCTGGGGCCAACGTCCTGACTTTC. This sequence encodes CATSRDTETSGANVLTF.

J is TRBJ1-3 and V is TRBV7-2; D is uncertain. This CDR3 region has 17 residues. Trimming left V 1 base short and J 1 base short, with 14 bases between. CDR1 is SGHTA, CDR2 FQGNSA, per germline. The CDR3 sequence is CASSLVGHQISGNTIYF. The DNA for the CDR3 is TGTGCCAGCAGCTTAGTCGGCCATCAAATATCTGGAAACACCATATATTTT.

The gene calls are TRBV7-2 and TRBJ2-3; weak D call: TRBD2 (6 bases). Germline V lookup: CDR1 SGHTA, CDR2 FQGNSA. The CDR3 extends over 14 amino acids. V lost 4 bases and J lost 2, with 10 bases in between. CDR3 nucleotide sequence: TGTGCCAGCAGCTCCGGGACTGTCACAGATACGCAGTATTTT. This sequence encodes CASSSGTVTDTQYF.

This chain joins TRBV9 and TRBJ1-3; 7 bases line up with TRBD1. Germline V CDR1 and CDR2: SGDLS, YYNGEE. The CDR3 runs 16 residues. The V and J ends lost 3 bases and 3 bases, in that order; junction bases with no gene match: 9. The CDR3: CASSGSTGPVGNTIYF. The CDR3 nucleotides read TGTGCCAGCAGCGGATCGACAGGGCCAGTTGGAAACACCATATATTTT.

This clone was recorded a few times. This sequence joins TRBV9 and TRBJ1-4, with 9 positions matching TRBD1. V lost 0 bases and J lost 7; bases outside the gene matches: 1. Germline lookup yields CDR1 SGDLS and CDR2 YYNGEE. The CDR3 has 14 amino acids. The CDR3 here is CASSVGTGVEKLFF. CDR3 DNA sequence: TGTGCCAGCAGCGTAGGGACAGGGGTTGAAAAACTGTTTTTT.

The chain uses TRBV30 and TRBJ2-1, with D perhaps matching TRBD2 (6 bases). This CDR3 is built from 14 residues. Germline loops: CDR1 GTSNPN, CDR2 SVGIG (reference sequence). V lost 0 bases to trimming and J lost 5 bases, with 11 bases between them. The DNA of the CDR3 is TGTGCCTGGAGTGTTGGAGGGAGAAACAATGAGCAGTTCTTC. This sequence encodes CAWSVGGRNNEQFF.

V gene TRBV6-7 combines with J gene TRBJ2-7; perhaps TRBD2 as D (5 bases). TRBV6-7 is recorded as an ORF, its role being uncertain. Trimming pared 5 bases from V and 3 bases from J, leaving 23 bases between. This CDR3 has 17 amino acids. The CDR3 region has the DNA TGTGCCAGCAGTCCCGCCCTAGCAGCCCAAGGTCTCTACGAGCAGTACTTC. It is translated as CASSPALAAQGLYEQYF.

The chain joins TRBV27 to TRBJ2-5; TRBD2 is a possible D gene (7 bases). CDR3 size: 12 residues. Germline V gives CDR1 MNHEY, CDR2 SMNVEV (reference sequence). Trimming cost V 6 bases and J 5 bases, with 10 bases left between them. CDR3 sequence (DNA): TGTGCCAGCAGCGGGGGGCGGGAGACCCAGTACTTC. Amino acid sequence: CASSGGRETQYF.

This rearrangement joins TRBV3-1 (or the pseudogene TRBV3-2) to TRBJ2-7; D gene uncertain. The CDR3 consists of 11 residues. Trimming shortened V by 0 bases and J by 6 bases, and 3 bases separated the two germline ends. Germline CDR1 and CDR2: LGHDT and YNNKEL (reference sequence). The DNA for the CDR3 is TGTGCCAGCAGCCAAGATGTCGAGCAGTACTTC. Residues: CASSQDVEQYF.

V gene TRBV19 combines with J gene TRBJ2-3; D may be TRBD2 (6 bases). CDR1 is LNHDA and CDR2 is SQIVND in the germline V gene (reference sequence). V lost 1 base, J lost 6 bases, and 14 bases lay in between. This CDR3 comprises 15 residues. The CDR3 region has the DNA TGTGCCAGTAGTATAGGGAGCGGGTTCGACGATACGCAGTATTTT. Translation: CASSIGSGFDDTQYF.

This clone was recorded once. The chain couples TRBV6-5 to TRBJ2-7; 9 nucleotides line up with TRBD2. With 5 bases clipped from V and 4 bases from J, the junction kept 6 bases outside the gene matches. The germline V gene encodes CDR1 MNHEY and CDR2 SVGAGI. The CDR3 totals 14 residues. Here the CDR3 DNA reads TGTGCCAGCAGTCAGACTAGCGGAACTTACGAGCAGTACTTC. Its translation: CASSQTSGTYEQYF.

This chain links TRBV30 with TRBJ1-3, with unresolved D. The ends were cut back, 2 bases at V and 2 bases at J, with 7 bases in the middle. The CDR3 loop spans 13 amino acids. Germline V gene lookup returns CDR1 GTSNPN and CDR2 SVGIG (reference sequence). The CDR3 here is CAWSRAAGNTIYF. The CDR3 DNA reads TGTGCCTGGAGTCGGGCAGCTGGAAACACCATATATTTT.

This clone was observed many times. Other nucleotide sequences from this sample produce the same CDR3. CDR3 sequence reads: CASSSASGQLYEQYF. CDR3 coding DNA: TGTGCCAGCAGTTCCGCTTCGGGACAGCTCTACGAGCAGTACTTC. The chain couples TRBV28 to TRBJ2-7, with 7 bases fitting TRBD1. J gave up 3 bases and V 4 bases, and 9 bases lay outside the gene matches. The CDR3 sequence is 15 residues long. CDR1 is MDHEN and CDR2 is SYDVKM in the germline V gene. Full variable domain (rest looked up from reference TRBV28 and TRBJ2-7): DVKVTQSSRYLVKRTGEKVFLECVQDMDHENMFWYRQDPGLGLRLIYFSYDVKMKEKGDIPEGYSVSREKKERFSLILESASTNQTSMYLCASSSASGQLYEQYFGPGTRLTVT.

The rearrangement joins TRBV5-8 to TRBJ2-2; no clear D. V was clipped by 5 bases and J by 4 bases, with 18 bases between them. The CDR3 consists of 16 residues. Germline CDR1 reads SGHTS; CDR2 reads YDEGEE. The CDR3 nucleotides read TGTGCCAGCAGGAGCAGCCCCATTCCTGGCACCGGGGAGCTGTTTTTT. Its translation is CASRSSPIPGTGELFF.

This sequence joins TRBV6-1 and TRBJ1-5; 8 bases fit TRBD1. The CDR3 length is 16 residues. The germline CDR1 and CDR2 sequences are MNHNS and SASEGT. Trimming cost V 2 bases and J 5 bases; bases outside gene matches: 8. As DNA, the CDR3 is TGTGCCAGCAGTGAAAATACAGGGGGGTCATATCAGCCCCAGCATTTT. The encoded protein is CASSENTGGSYQPQHF.

This chain links TRBV7-8 with TRBJ2-7; 8 bases line up with TRBD2. J gave up 1 base and V 8 bases, and 4 bases lay outside the gene matches. CDR1 and CDR2 (germline): SGHVS, FQNEAQ. CDR3 length: 13 residues. The CDR3 nucleotides are TGTGCCAGCTTCGGGGGGGATTCCTACGAGCAGTACTTC. It is translated as CASFGGDSYEQYF.

V usage is TRBV10-2 and J usage is TRBJ2-7; a possible D gene is TRBD1 (8 bases). Germline CDR1 reads WSHSY; CDR2 reads SAAADI. Trimming removed 8 bases from V and 4 bases from J, with 21 bases in between. This CDR3 contains 15 residues. The CDR3 is CASGLGQGGSYEQYF. DNA of the CDR3: TGCGCCAGCGGGCTAGGACAGGGAGGGAGTTACGAGCAGTACTTC.

In this sample, this clone turned up a few times. V is TRBV5-1 and J is TRBJ1-2; D gene uncertain. The CDR3 extends over 15 amino acids. CDR1 and CDR2 (germline): SGHRS, YFSETQ. V gave up 2 bases and J gave up 5 bases, with 16 bases separating them. This CDR3 is CASSLEPVGSYGYTF. The CDR3, as DNA: TGCGCCAGCAGCTTAGAACCGGTCGGGTCATATGGCTACACCTTC.

This clone was detected once. This CDR3 is also generated by other DNA sequences in the sample. The rearrangement uses TRBV7-3 and TRBJ2-2; the D gene is possibly TRBD1 (5 bases). Deletions cut 2 bases from V and 4 bases from J, with 5 bases between. The V gene's germline CDR1 is SGHTA and CDR2 FQGTGA. The CDR3 length is 13 residues. The CDR3 DNA is TGTGCCAGCAGCTTACAGGGCACCGGGGAGCTGTTTTTT. Protein sequence: CASSLQGTGELFF. Based on the CDR3 plus reference TRBV7-3 and TRBJ2-2, the full variable domain is GAGVSQTPSNKVTEKGKYVELRCDPISGHTALYWYRQSLGQGPEFLIYFQGTGAADDSGLPNDRFFAVRPEGSVSTLKIQRTERGDSAVYLCASSLQGTGELFFGEGSRLTVL.

V usage is TRBV5-1 and J usage is TRBJ2-1; 7 nucleotides line up with TRBD2. Germline V lookup: CDR1 SGHRS, CDR2 YFSETQ. The V segment lost 7 bases and the J segment 8 bases; nucleotides outside the gene matches: 15. This CDR3 has 15 amino acids. The CDR3 DNA sequence: TGCGCCAGCCGGACGGCGGGAGTTGATCGGGATGAGCAGTTCTTC. Translated, it gives CASRTAGVDRDEQFF.

V gene TRBV28 combines with J gene TRBJ2-7, with TRBD1 matching 7 bases. Germline CDR1 and CDR2: MDHEN and SYDVKM. J lost 0 bases, V lost 2 bases, and 4 bases had no gene match. The CDR3 contains 15 residues. In DNA, the CDR3 is TGTGCCAGCAGTTTACCGGGACAGCGCTCCTACGAGCAGTACTTC. Protein: CASSLPGQRSYEQYF.